This TCR beta chain derives from a study of T-cell memory formation after mild COVID-19. Study-wide context: The TCR clusters were mostly specific to one donor. Points from the study as a whole: The authors did not confirm SARS-CoV-2 specificity of second-wave clones peaking day 37.

This clonotype was counted at least ten times. Antigen: not known. Researchers used 5'RACE with constant-segment primers to make TCR alpha and TCR beta cDNA libraries that carry sample barcodes and UMIs. TCRdb ran MiXCR on the 5' RACE reads and lists one entry per CDR3 protein. This sample carries 100,000 to 150,000 distinct CDR3 sequences, roughly 6% of them seen once, and the ten largest clones take about 2.2%. V lost 4 bases, J lost 6 bases, and 3 bases stayed unmatched. CDR1 is ENHRY and CDR2 is SYGVKD in the germline V gene. The CDR3 consists of 13 residues. The clonotype comes from an adult woman who had mild COVID-19 (a few samples of this study predate the infection). Cell type and time point are not known. Input material: PBMCs or a T cell subset sorted from them (not recorded which). The rearrangement links TRBV10-3 to TRBJ2-1; TRBD2 agrees at 7 bases. The CDR3 nucleotides read TGTGCCATCAGTGCCACTAGCGCCAATGAGCAGTTCTTC. This translates into CAISATSANEQFF.